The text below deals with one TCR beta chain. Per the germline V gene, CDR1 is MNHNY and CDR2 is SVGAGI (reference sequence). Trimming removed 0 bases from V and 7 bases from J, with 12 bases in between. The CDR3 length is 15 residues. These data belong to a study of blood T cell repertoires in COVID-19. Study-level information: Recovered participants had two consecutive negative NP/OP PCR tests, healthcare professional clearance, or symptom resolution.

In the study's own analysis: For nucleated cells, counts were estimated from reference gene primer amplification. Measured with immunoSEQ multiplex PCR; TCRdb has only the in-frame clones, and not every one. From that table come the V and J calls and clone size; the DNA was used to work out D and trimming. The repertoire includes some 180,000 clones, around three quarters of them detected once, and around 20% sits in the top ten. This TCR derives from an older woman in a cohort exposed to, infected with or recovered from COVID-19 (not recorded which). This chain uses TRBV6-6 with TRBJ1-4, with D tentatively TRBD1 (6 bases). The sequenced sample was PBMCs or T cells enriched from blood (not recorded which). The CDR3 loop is CASSYSSRGSEKLFF. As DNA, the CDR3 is TGTGCCAGCAGTTACTCGAGTAGGGGGAGTGAAAAACTGTTTTTT.